The next 23 T cell receptor beta chains were all read from a single sample in a study of blood T cell repertoires in COVID-19. The protocol was immunoSEQ multiplex PCR, while the TCRdb copy is restricted to in-frame clones and leaves out a portion. The table includes roughly 250,000 clones, approximately 87% detected once. Sequenced: peripheral blood. Receptors were obtained from a woman aged 50 to 60 with acute or convalescent COVID-19.

The sample holds a few counts of this clone. V usage is TRBV10-3 and J usage is TRBJ1-6, with TRBD1 matching 9 bases. The CDR3 consists of 14 residues. V gave up 6 bases and J gave up 9 bases; unmatched junction bases: 6. Germline CDR1 and CDR2: ENHRY and SYGVKD. The CDR3 here is CAIRRTGESSPLHF. CDR3 nucleotides: TGTGCCATCAGGAGGACAGGGGAAAGTTCACCCCTCCACTTT.

The chain combines TRBV7-2 with TRBJ1-5, with D tentatively TRBD1 (6 bases). CDR1 SGHTA and CDR2 FQGNSA come from the germline V gene. The CDR3 has 14 amino acids. Trimming removed 5 bases from V and 6 bases from J, with 14 bases in between. The CDR3 DNA reads TGTGCCAGCAGCCCACCAGGGGCGGGTCAGCCCCAGCATTTT. The encoded protein is CASSPPGAGQPQHF.

The CDR3 DNA reads as TGTGCCAGCAGCGTAGCTGGGACAGGGGGAAGAATCGGAAGCACAGATACGCAGTATTTT. Translation: CASSVAGTGGRIGSTDTQYF. This chain joins TRBV9 and TRBJ2-3; TRBD1 aligns across 11 bases. The CDR3 length is 20 residues. V lost 0 bases to trimming and J lost 0 bases; unmatched junction nucleotides: 12. CDR1 is SGDLS, CDR2 YYNGEE, per germline.

The J gene is TRBJ2-1, the V gene TRBV7-3, with a weak D call TRBD2 (5 bases). Germline assignment: CDR1 SGHTA and CDR2 FQGTGA. V dropped 2 bases and J dropped 9 bases, with 14 bases sitting between them. The CDR3 contains 14 residues. The CDR3 region is CASSLLPGSSEQFF. The CDR3 nucleotides are TGTGCCAGCAGCTTATTGCCGGGATCGAGTGAGCAGTTCTTC.

The chain is built from TRBV11-2 and TRBJ2-7; 7 bases map to TRBD2. Looked up from germline, CDR1 is SGHAT and CDR2 is FQNNGV. J gave up 0 bases and V 5 bases, and 16 bases lay outside the gene matches. The CDR3 sequence is 18 residues long. The CDR3 is CASSPLPSASGTSYEQYF. The CDR3 nucleotides are TGTGCCAGCAGCCCCCTCCCTTCAGCGAGCGGGACCTCCTACGAGCAGTACTTC.

This chain joins TRBV24-1 and TRBJ2-3, with a weak D call TRBD2 (6 bases). CDR3 length: 14 residues. Germline values: CDR1 KGHDR, CDR2 SFDVKD. Between the trimmed V and J ends, which lost 3 bases and 1 base, there was a span of 7 bases. The CDR3: CATSDASGTDTQYF. The CDR3 nucleotides read TGTGCCACCAGTGATGCTAGCGGCACAGATACGCAGTATTTT.

The rearrangement joins TRBV9 to TRBJ1-3, with TRBD1 matching over 8 bases. With 3 bases clipped from V and 0 bases from J, the junction kept 8 bases outside the gene matches. Germline loops: CDR1 SGDLS, CDR2 YYNGEE. This CDR3 is built from 17 residues. CDR3 protein: CASSEWDRPFSGNTIYF. The CDR3 region has the DNA TGTGCCAGCAGCGAATGGGACAGGCCCTTCTCTGGAAACACCATATATTTT.

The chain is built from TRBV9 and TRBJ1-5; D might be TRBD1 (6 bases). Germline V gene lookup returns CDR1 SGDLS and CDR2 YYNGEE. The CDR3 is 14 residues long. The V gene lost 3 bases and the J gene lost 4 bases, with 11 bases spanning the gap. The CDR3 loop reads CASSAGGGNQPQHF. The CDR3 DNA reads as TGTGCCAGCAGCGCGGGAGGGGGGAATCAGCCCCAGCATTTT.

The chain recombines TRBV7-2 with TRBJ1-6; 7 positions agree with TRBD1. CDR3 length: 17 residues. With 3 bases clipped from V and 9 bases from J, the junction kept 14 bases outside the gene matches. Germline V gene lookup returns CDR1 SGHTA and CDR2 FQGNSA. The CDR3, as DNA: TGTGCCAGCAGCTTCCCGGGACAGAGACCCATACGTTCACCCCTCCACTTT. Amino acid sequence: CASSFPGQRPIRSPLHF.

This chain connects TRBV30 to TRBJ1-3, with a weak D call TRBD1 (6 bases). The germline V gene encodes CDR1 GTSNPN and CDR2 SVGIG (reference sequence). The CDR3 is 11 residues long. Trimming took 8 bases from V and 2 from J, leaving 7 bases between them. CDR3 region: CANRAGNTIYF. The CDR3 nucleotides are TGTGCCAACAGGGCTGGAAACACCATATATTTT.

The chain combines TRBV21-1 with TRBJ2-1; no DNA check was done on the table's D call, TRBD1. TRBV21-1 counts as a pseudogene. The CDR3 covers 12 residues. The CDR3 is CASGTGNNEQFF. The CDR3 region has the DNA TGTGCCAGCGGGACAGGGAACAATGAGCAGTTCTTC.

The chain is built from TRBV5-1 and TRBJ2-7, with 7 bases that match TRBD1. The CDR3 contains 13 residues. The germline V gene encodes CDR1 SGHRS and CDR2 YFSETQ. Unmatched junction bases numbered 7, after V lost 4 bases and J lost 6 bases. The DNA of the CDR3 is TGCGCCAGCAGCCCCCGGGACAGCGGCGAGCAGTACTTC. It encodes CASSPRDSGEQYF.

The rearrangement uses TRBV30 and TRBJ1-6; a weak D match, TRBD1 (5 bases). V was clipped by 4 bases and J by 10 bases, with 20 bases between them. The germline gives CDR1 GTSNPN, CDR2 SVGIG (reference sequence). The CDR3 consists of 15 residues. The CDR3 coding sequence is TGTGCCTGGACTACCGGAGGGGAGGTATTATCACCCCTCCACTTT. Its protein product is CAWTTGGEVLSPLHF.

The J gene is TRBJ1-3, the V gene TRBV18; 7 bases are shared with TRBD1. This CDR3 contains 16 residues. Germline V CDR1 and CDR2: KGHSH, LQKENI. The trim removed 3 bases at V and 0 bases at J, leaving 5 bases unmatched. CDR3 coding DNA: TGTGCCAGCTCACCGGACAGGACGATCTCTGGAAACACCATATATTTT. It encodes CASSPDRTISGNTIYF.

This clone was detected only a few times. The chain links TRBV12-3 or TRBV12-4 to TRBJ2-1, with a tentative D call TRBD2 (5 bases). The CDR3 is 13 residues long. Trimming cost V 3 bases and J 8 bases, with 11 bases left between them. DNA of the CDR3: TGTGCCAGCAGTTTTCATGGTAGCGATGAGCAGTTCTTC. It translates to CASSFHGSDEQFF.

The V gene is TRBV18, the J gene TRBJ2-3; 7 nucleotides align to TRBD2. From germline, CDR1 is KGHSH and CDR2 LQKENI. Trimming took 5 bases from V and 3 from J; bases not matched to a gene: 2. CDR3 length: 13 residues. The CDR3 is CASSGAGTDTQYF. The DNA of the CDR3 is TGTGCCAGCTCAGGAGCGGGGACAGATACGCAGTATTTT.

V usage is TRBV6-5 and J usage is TRBJ2-5, with D uncertain. The germline V and J ends were trimmed by 5 bases and 2 bases, with 15 bases remaining between them. The CDR3 has 15 amino acids. Germline V lookup: CDR1 MNHEY, CDR2 SVGAGI. The CDR3 DNA reads TGTGCCAGCAGTCTAGACCTAAGGTGGCAAGAGACCCAGTACTTC. Translating it yields CASSLDLRWQETQYF.

This chain joins TRBV27 and TRBJ2-7; D perhaps matches TRBD1 (6 bases). The CDR3 is 13 residues long. V was trimmed by 4 bases and J by 3 bases, leaving 10 bases between them. The germline CDR1 and CDR2 sequences are MNHEY and SMNVEV (reference sequence). The CDR3 reads CASSSRQDYEQYF. The CDR3 DNA follows: TGTGCCAGCAGTTCCCGACAGGACTACGAGCAGTACTTC.

The V and J genes are TRBV7-9 and TRBJ1-1; D is unresolved. V was cut by 2 bases and J by 8 bases, with 9 bases left in between. The length of the CDR3 is 12 residues. Per the germline V gene, CDR1 is SEHNR and CDR2 is FQNEAQ (reference sequence). The CDR3 loop reads CASSLLGEEAFF. The CDR3 coding sequence is TGTGCCAGCAGCTTACTCGGAGAAGAAGCTTTCTTT.

The chain carries TRBV27 and TRBJ2-7; 7 bases match TRBD2. CDR1 is MNHEY and CDR2 is SMNVEV in the germline V gene (reference sequence). The CDR3 extends over 15 amino acids. V lost 5 bases, J lost 5 bases, and 12 bases stayed unmatched. The CDR3 protein is CASSGGTTRPDEQYF. The CDR3 DNA follows: TGTGCCAGCAGTGGGGGGACTACGCGTCCCGACGAGCAGTACTTC.

This chain uses TRBV28 with TRBJ2-1; TRBD1 aligns across 7 bases. V was pared by 5 bases and J by 7 bases, with 11 bases of the junction left unmatched. The germline V gene has CDR1 MDHEN and CDR2 SYDVKM. The CDR3 is made up of 15 amino acids. Here the CDR3 reads CASSEVVLQGNEQFF. CDR3 nucleotides: TGTGCCAGCAGTGAGGTAGTCCTACAGGGGAATGAGCAGTTCTTC.

The chain links TRBV5-4 to TRBJ2-6, with a weak D call TRBD2 (5 bases). The CDR3 contains 14 residues. V dropped 4 bases and J dropped 4 bases, with 9 bases sitting between them. Germline values: CDR1 SGHNT, CDR2 YYREEE (reference sequence). CDR3 protein: CASSPEAGANVLTF. The CDR3 bases are TGTGCCAGCAGCCCGGAGGCAGGGGCCAACGTCCTGACTTTC. Complete variable domain (other parts from reference TRBV5-4 and TRBJ2-6): ETGVTQSPTHLIKTRGQQVTLRCSSQSGHNTVSWYQQALGQGPQFIFQYYREEENGRGNFPPRFSGLQFPNYSSELNVNALELDDSALYLCASSPEAGANVLTFGAGSRLTVL.

This chain links TRBV28 with TRBJ2-7; 8 bases are shared with TRBD2. CDR3 length equals 13 residues. J was trimmed by 2 bases and V by 7 bases; bases with no gene match: 4. From germline, CDR1 is MDHEN and CDR2 SYDVKM. Here the CDR3 DNA reads TGTGCCAGCACGCTAGCGGGCCCCTACGAGCAGTACTTC. Residues: CASTLAGPYEQYF.